This T cell receptor (beta chain) is drawn from a study of beta chain features in type 1 diabetes. Overall study: All samples together contributed 100 million to 120 million sorted cells for examination. General study results and limits: In all four CD4+ subsets, TCRB CDR3 length was significantly, moderately reduced in type 1 diabetes. In the patient group, naive, central memory and Treg TCRB repertoires seemed more alike than in the healthy donor group.

Worth noting for this clone: Its antigen is unidentified.

One heparinised blood draw, averaging about 0.11 L, came from each donor. What was sequenced were expressed TCRB transcripts, since all of the isolated RNA had been reverse transcribed. Assay used: immunoSEQ multiplex PCR; TCRdb lists only in-frame clones, some missing. The table includes 150,000 to 200,000 clones, less than 9.5% detected once. The CDR3 contains 14 residues. In germline, CDR1 is SEHNR, CDR2 FQNEAQ (reference sequence). Trimming left V 1 base short and J 3 bases short, with 9 bases between. This TCR came from a woman aged 40 to 55 with type 1 diabetes. The chain recombines TRBV7-9 with TRBJ1-2, with D maybe TRBD1 (6 bases). The sample comprised central memory CD4+ T cells from blood. The CDR3 DNA follows: TGTGCCAGCAGCTTAGGGGAGGGGGACTATGGCTACACCTTC. This encodes CASSLGEGDYGYTF.